This TCR beta chain was profiled in a study of beta chain features in type 1 diabetes. On the study more broadly: Healthy donors, compared against patients, showed similar age, gender and cell yields. General study results and limits: There was a moderate but significant shortening of TCRB CDR3s in all four CD4+ subsets of Type 1 diabetes patients. Patients and controls would be equally affected if PCR favored shorter templates.

As regards this clone: Its antigen remains unidentified.

Sorted cells reached over 98% purity in every population. Sequenced material consisted of expressed TCRB transcripts (all of the isolated RNA was reverse transcribed). Sequencing used immunoSEQ multiplex PCR; TCRdb keeps in-frame clones, though not all of them. The sample lists about 270,000 clones; more than 13% were seen once. CDR1 SQVTM and CDR2 ANQGSEA come from the germline V gene. This CDR3 has 14 amino acids. Trimming removed 7 bases from V and 0 bases from J, with 14 bases in between. Sequenced: naive CD4+ T cells from blood. V and J are TRBV29-1 and TRBJ2-3; possible D gene TRBD1, 6 bases. The clonotype originates from a young man with type 1 diabetes. This CDR3 reads CSARTATSTDTQYF. CDR3 DNA: TGCAGCGCACGGACAGCTACTAGCACAGATACGCAGTATTTT.